The 24 T cell receptor beta chains below come from one sample, sequenced in a study of shared clonotypes between healthy human individuals (dated by TCRdb to the early 2020s). The library was obtained by the immunoSEQ multiplex PCR assay. Held by TCRdb, this immuneACCESS table contains in-frame sequences only and omits some clones. Under half of the omission traces to an unresolved V gene where checked; the cause of the rest is unknown. Present in this sample are under 2,500,000 clones, around 95% of which were seen just once. Of the sample, less than 0.15% is held by the ten largest clones. Sample: naive CD4+ T cells sorted from blood. The cell subset or site label corresponds to: CD45RA+ positively selected. These receptors all come from a man between 18 and 35 years old in good health.

Notes on this clone: This specimen includes other DNA sequences encoding the same CDR3. This rearrangement joins TRBV5-1 to TRBJ2-1; tentatively, D is TRBD2 (6 bases). Trimming stripped 4 bases from V and 9 bases from J, with 8 bases between. This CDR3 has 11 amino acids. Germline loops: CDR1 SGHRS, CDR2 YFSETQ. The CDR3 region has the DNA TGCGCCAGCAGCCCGGGGGTTGAGCAGTTCTTC. It translates to CASSPGVEQFF.

The J gene is TRBJ1-5, the V gene TRBV15; no firm D call. Trimming stripped 1 base from V and 6 bases from J, with 4 bases between. This CDR3 comprises 12 residues. Germline CDR1 reads LNHNV; CDR2 reads YYDKDF (reference sequence). CDR3 residues: CATSRVAQPQHF. The CDR3 bases are TGTGCCACCAGCAGAGTGGCTCAGCCCCAGCATTTT.

V gene TRBV4-3 combines with J gene TRBJ2-2; D ambiguous. This CDR3 contains 16 residues. Per the germline V gene, CDR1 is LGHNA and CDR2 is YSLEER. V was trimmed by 4 bases and J by 3 bases, leaving 15 bases between them. CDR3 nucleotide sequence: TGCGCCAGCAGCCGAAAATCCGGCTCAGACACCGGGGAGCTGTTTTTT. It specifies CASSRKSGSDTGELFF.

V gene TRBV11-2 combines with J gene TRBJ2-7; D call uncertain. The V gene lost 7 bases and the J gene lost 6 bases, with 19 bases spanning the gap. The CDR3 extends over 14 amino acids. CDR1 is SGHAT and CDR2 is FQNNGV in the germline V gene. The CDR3 sequence: CASTPGRLEPEQYF. CDR3 sequence (DNA): TGTGCCAGCACCCCCGGGCGCCTGGAGCCCGAGCAGTACTTC.

The genes are TRBV5-4 and TRBJ2-2, with D hard to call. V shed 7 bases and J shed 2 bases, with 15 bases lying between them. This CDR3 comprises 15 residues. CDR1 and CDR2 (germline): SGHNT, YYREEE (reference sequence). The CDR3 reads CASSTKTRNTGELFF. CDR3 nucleotide sequence: TGTGCCAGCTCGACCAAGACCAGAAACACCGGGGAGCTGTTTTTT. The full variable domain, its missing parts supplied by reference TRBV5-4 and TRBJ2-2, is ETGVTQSPTHLIKTRGQQVTLRCSSQSGHNTVSWYQQALGQGPQFIFQYYREEENGRGNFPPRFSGLQFPNYSSELNVNALELDDSALYLCASSTKTRNTGELFFGEGSRLTVL.

V is TRBV18 and J is TRBJ1-1; D unresolved. This CDR3 comprises 16 residues. Per the germline V gene, CDR1 is KGHSH and CDR2 is LQKENI. The germline V and J ends were trimmed by 0 bases and 1 base, with 12 bases remaining between them. CDR3: CASSPPEGRKNTEAFF. In DNA, the CDR3 is TGTGCCAGCTCACCACCTGAGGGAAGGAAGAACACTGAAGCTTTCTTT. Using reference TRBV18 and TRBJ1-1 for the parts outside the CDR3, the full variable domain is NAGVMQNPRHLVRRRGQEARLRCSPMKGHSHVYWYRQLPEEGLKFMVYLQKENIIDESGMPKERFSAEFPKEGPSILRIQQVVRGDSAAYFCASSPPEGRKNTEAFFGQGTRLTVV.

Note on this clone: Other DNA sequences in this specimen translate into the identical CDR3. The chain couples TRBV20-1 to TRBJ1-3; D uncertain. Per the germline V gene, CDR1 is DFQATT and CDR2 is SNEGSKA (reference sequence). The CDR3 is 11 residues long. Trimming shortened V by 3 bases and J by 1 base, and 1 base separated the two germline ends. The CDR3, as DNA: TGCAGTGCTAGTTCTGGAAACACCATATATTTT. Translation gives CSASSGNTIYF.

V is TRBV19 and J is TRBJ2-7, with D uncertain. Germline CDR1 and CDR2: LNHDA and SQIVND (reference sequence). Trimming pared 4 bases from V and 3 bases from J, leaving 10 bases between. CDR3 length: 13 amino acids. CDR3 DNA sequence: TGTGCCAGTAGTAAAGCGCCAGGCTACGAGCAGTACTTC. Its translation is CASSKAPGYEQYF.

V and J are TRBV5-1 and TRBJ1-4; 9 bases are a match to TRBD1. The junction had 4 bases not matched to a gene; V was cut back by 4 bases and J by 6 bases. The CDR3 has 14 residues. The germline V gene has CDR1 SGHRS and CDR2 YFSETQ. CDR3 amino acids: CASSDTGGDEKLFF. DNA of the CDR3: TGCGCCAGCAGCGATACAGGGGGCGATGAAAAACTGTTTTTT.

The chain carries TRBV2 and TRBJ2-5; a weak D match, TRBD1 (6 bases). Trimming stripped 6 bases from V and 1 base from J, with 12 bases between. The germline CDR1 and CDR2 sequences are SNHLY and FYNNEI. CDR3 length: 14 amino acids. The CDR3 protein is CASREDRPQETQYF. For the CDR3, the DNA is TGTGCCAGCAGAGAGGACAGACCCCAAGAGACCCAGTACTTC.

The chain couples TRBV7-2 to TRBJ2-1; D is uncertain. Germline V gene sequence: CDR1 SGHTA, CDR2 FQGNSA. Trimming cost V 7 bases and J 2 bases, with 12 bases left between them. The CDR3 covers 14 residues. The DNA for the CDR3 is TGTGCCAGCACGCTCTTTCGGACCTACAATGAGCAGTTCTTC. Amino acid sequence: CASTLFRTYNEQFF.

The table lists this clone with a count of one. V and J are TRBV9 and TRBJ1-2; 8 bases match TRBD1. CDR3 length: 15 residues. The germline V gene has CDR1 SGDLS and CDR2 YYNGEE. Trimming took 3 bases from V and 3 from J; bases not matched to a gene: 7. CDR3 in amino acids: CASSAGDRNDYGYTF. As DNA, the CDR3 is TGTGCCAGCAGCGCGGGGGACAGGAACGACTATGGCTACACCTTC.

This clone is a singleton in its sample. The J gene is TRBJ1-1, the V gene TRBV4-1; no clear D. The CDR3 consists of 13 residues. CDR1 is MGHRA, CDR2 YSYEKL, per germline. V dropped 4 bases and J dropped 0 bases, with 6 bases sitting between them. The CDR3 sequence is CASSRSLNTEAFF. CDR3 DNA: TGCGCCAGCAGCCGGAGTCTGAACACTGAAGCTTTCTTT.

This chain joins TRBV7-2 and TRBJ2-4, with TRBD1 matching over 7 bases. CDR1 SGHTA and CDR2 FQGNSA come from the germline V gene. V trimming: 5 bases; J trimming: 8 bases; junction bases outside the gene matches: 9. This CDR3 is 14 amino acids long. The CDR3 protein is CASSTRQGLDIQYF. DNA for the CDR3: TGTGCCAGCAGCACGCGACAGGGTTTGGACATTCAGTACTTC.

The sample holds one count of this clone. The chain employs TRBV5-1 and TRBJ1-2; a possible D gene is TRBD1 (5 bases). Per germline, CDR1 SGHRS and CDR2 YFSETQ. The CDR3 contains 16 residues. V was cut by 4 bases and J by 3 bases, with 19 bases left in between. DNA of the CDR3: TGCGCCAGCAGCCCGACGACAGACCACGGATACTATGGCTACACCTTC. Its protein product is CASSPTTDHGYYGYTF.

This rearrangement joins TRBV19 to TRBJ2-7; 7 positions agree with TRBD1. V gave up 4 bases and J gave up 5 bases; unmatched junction bases: 5. The CDR3 is 13 amino acids. Per the germline V gene, CDR1 is LNHDA and CDR2 is SQIVND (reference sequence). The CDR3 loop reads CASSTRQGHEQYF. The CDR3 nucleotides are TGTGCCAGTAGTACGCGACAGGGCCACGAGCAGTACTTC.

Concerning this clone: The same CDR3 also results from other DNA sequences found in this sample. The J gene is TRBJ2-1, the V gene TRBV10-1; unclear D gene. Germline CDR1 reads WNHNN; CDR2 reads SYGVQD (reference sequence). Trimming removed 3 bases from V and 0 bases from J, with 9 bases in between. The CDR3 length is 15 residues. DNA of the CDR3: TGCGCCAGCAGTGAATCGGGCGGCTCCTACAATGAGCAGTTCTTC. Its protein product is CASSESGGSYNEQFF.

The chain couples TRBV29-1 to TRBJ2-3; TRBD1 matches 9 bases. Trimming cost V 7 bases and J 4 bases; bases outside gene matches: 12. From germline, CDR1 is SQVTM and CDR2 ANQGSEA. The CDR3 spans 15 residues. CDR3 DNA: TGCAGCGCTGTGACAGGGGGGAGTACGGCAGATACGCAGTATTTT. Protein: CSAVTGGSTADTQYF.

A single count supports this clone. This chain joins TRBV30 and TRBJ1-5; a possible D gene is TRBD1 (6 bases). CDR1 is GTSNPN and CDR2 is SVGIG in the germline V gene (reference sequence). There are 15 residues in the CDR3. V lost 3 bases and J 2 bases, leaving 14 bases between the germline ends. CDR3 sequence: CAWRLGNRGNQPQHF. The DNA for the CDR3 is TGTGCCTGGAGACTGGGGAACAGGGGCAATCAGCCCCAGCATTTT.

Turning to this clone: Distinct nucleotide sequences in the sample also encode this CDR3. The chain has TRBV29-1 and TRBJ2-7; possible D gene TRBD2, 6 bases. V lost 5 bases to trimming and J lost 0 bases, with 8 bases between them. There are 12 residues in the CDR3. CDR1 is SQVTM and CDR2 is ANQGSEA in the germline V gene. In DNA, the CDR3 is TGCAGCGTTTCCGGGGGCTCCTACGAGCAGTACTTC. Its translation: CSVSGGSYEQYF.

The chain uses TRBV5-6 and TRBJ1-1; D not resolved. The V gene lost 0 bases and the J gene lost 4 bases, with 7 bases spanning the gap. The CDR3 is 13 residues long. Germline V gene sequence: CDR1 SGHDT, CDR2 YYEEEE. In DNA form, the CDR3 reads TGTGCCAGCAGCTTGGGAGTGACCACTGAAGCTTTCTTT. This translates into CASSLGVTTEAFF. Supplemented by reference TRBV5-6 and TRBJ1-1, the full variable domain reads DAGVTQSPTHLIKTRGQQVTLRCSPKSGHDTVSWYQQALGQGPQFIFQYYEEEERQRGNFPDRFSGHQFPNYSSELNVNALLLGDSALYLCASSLGVTTEAFFGQGTRLTVV.

The chain uses TRBV9 and TRBJ2-1; D is perhaps TRBD2 (6 bases). V dropped 2 bases and J dropped 7 bases, with 13 bases sitting between them. The germline V gene has CDR1 SGDLS and CDR2 YYNGEE. The CDR3 totals 14 residues. CDR3 nucleotides: TGTGCCAGCAGCGTTGGTTCAGGGAGGAATGAGCAGTTCTTC. It encodes CASSVGSGRNEQFF.

The CDR3 loop is CASSDSTGTQPQHF. As DNA, the CDR3 is TGTGCCAGCAGCGACTCGACAGGGACCCAGCCCCAGCATTTT. This rearrangement joins TRBV6-1 to TRBJ1-5; 7 bases fit TRBD1. The CDR3 runs 14 residues. Germline CDR1 is MNHNS and CDR2 is SASEGT. Trimming removed 6 bases from V and 7 bases from J; junction bases left unmatched: 9.

V is TRBV28 and J is TRBJ2-1; no definite D call. Germline loops: CDR1 MDHEN, CDR2 SYDVKM. Trimming left V 5 bases short and J 7 bases short, with 18 bases between. The CDR3 runs to 15 residues. The CDR3, as DNA: TGTGCCAGCAGTGACCTACTAAACCCCCGAAATGAGCAGTTCTTC. The encoded protein is CASSDLLNPRNEQFF.